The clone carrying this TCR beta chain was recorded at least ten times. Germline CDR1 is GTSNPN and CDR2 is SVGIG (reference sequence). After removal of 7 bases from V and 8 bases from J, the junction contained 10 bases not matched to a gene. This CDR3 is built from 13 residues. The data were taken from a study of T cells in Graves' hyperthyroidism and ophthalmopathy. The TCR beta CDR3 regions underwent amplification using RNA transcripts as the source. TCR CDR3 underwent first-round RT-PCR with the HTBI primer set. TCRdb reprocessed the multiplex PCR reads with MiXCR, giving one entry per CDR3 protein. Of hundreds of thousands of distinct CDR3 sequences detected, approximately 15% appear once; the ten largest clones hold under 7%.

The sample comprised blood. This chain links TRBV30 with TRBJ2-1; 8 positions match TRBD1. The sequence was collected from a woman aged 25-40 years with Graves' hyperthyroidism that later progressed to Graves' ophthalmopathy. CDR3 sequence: CASTGVGSHEQFF. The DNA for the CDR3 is TGTGCCTCGACAGGGGTCGGTTCCCATGAGCAGTTCTTC.